This T cell receptor (beta chain) was recorded in a study of metastatic and nonmetastatic thyroid tumors. About the research overall: Comparison of repertoires was carried out across blood and tumor or nodule tissue from malignant and benign thyroid patients.

In the authors' methods: The study's classifier, a distant-metastasis tool for papillary thyroid cancer, was built using CDR3 differences across clinicopathological groups. TCRdb ran MiXCR on the PCR reads. What appears here as the V and J calls and clone size reflects TCRdb's work, not the paper's. The data hold about 17,000 clones, with 25% to 30% observed a single time. All patients reached thyroid surgery having received no treatment beforehand. Germline V lookup: CDR1 SGDLS, CDR2 YYNGEE. Trimming cost V 2 bases and J 3 bases; bases outside gene matches: 5. CDR3 length: 14 residues. The study, taken as a whole, reports: TCR beta diversity was reportedly significantly higher in malignant thyroid tumors than benign nodules, in blood and tumor.

In its sample, this clone was seen a few times. Its antigen is not identified. This TCR came from a male donor with papillary thyroid cancer or a benign thyroid nodule (not recorded which). Some clones in this sample may be carry-over from other donors' samples. The sequenced sample consisted of tumor tissue. This chain uses TRBV9 with TRBJ2-7; 7 positions agree with TRBD2. CDR3 bases: TGTGCCAGCAGCGTGGGGGAGGGAGGCTACGAGCAGTACTTC. Translating it yields CASSVGEGGYEQYF.